This TCR beta chain comes out of a study of T cell responses to AZD1222 COVID-19 vaccine. Notes on the study in general: Two AZD1222 administrations were followed by greater Spike-specific TCR breadth and depth.

The CDR3 loop spans 13 amino acids. Trimming shortened V by 5 bases and J by 3 bases, and 11 bases separated the two germline ends. Germline CDR1 reads MNHEY; CDR2 reads SVGAGI. The method was immunoSEQ multiplex PCR; TCRdb's version includes in-frame clones alone and lacks a portion of them. The repertoire includes roughly 140,000 clones, approximately 88% of them detected once, and roughly 16% sits in the top ten. Points on this clone: No antigen is known for it.

This chain uses TRBV6-5 with TRBJ2-7; D not resolved. The sequences come from peripheral blood, collected on day 0 of AZD1222 vaccination. This TCR derives from an adult in good health. CDR3 sequence reads: CASSPGPYYEQYF. CDR3 nucleotides: TGTGCCAGCAGTCCTGGGCCCTACTACGAGCAGTACTTC.